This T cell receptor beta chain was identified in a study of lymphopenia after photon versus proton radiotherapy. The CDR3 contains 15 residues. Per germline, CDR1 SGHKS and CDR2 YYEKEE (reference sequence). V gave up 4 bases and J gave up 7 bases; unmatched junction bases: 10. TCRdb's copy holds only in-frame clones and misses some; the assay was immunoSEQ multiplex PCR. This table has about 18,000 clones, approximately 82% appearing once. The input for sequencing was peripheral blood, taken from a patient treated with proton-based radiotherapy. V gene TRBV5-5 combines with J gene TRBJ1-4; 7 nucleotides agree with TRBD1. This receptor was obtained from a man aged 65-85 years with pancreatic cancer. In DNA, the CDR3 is TGTGCCAGCAGCCCGCTCGCAGGGGGAGGTGAAAAACTGTTTTTT. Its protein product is CASSPLAGGGEKLFF.